The sequence of this T cell receptor beta chain was determined in a study of shared clonotypes between healthy human individuals. Study-wide results and caveats: Generally, estimated richness proved larger in naive subsets than it did in memory subsets. Approximately 4.6% of naive CD4 clonotypes were shared across several donors. The study sampled only blood, and tissue repertoires likely differ.

Naive CD8 populations comprised CD45RO-negative cells positively selected for CCR7, excluding terminally differentiated effector memory CD45RA+ cells. Trimming stripped 4 bases from V and 5 bases from J, with 20 bases between. Germline CDR1 MNHEY, CDR2 SVGAGI. This CDR3 region has 16 residues. Original processing notes: ImmunoSEQ sequences covered only the junction and lacked quality scores; filtering therefore differed. The data were produced by immunoSEQ multiplex PCR, yet TCRdb's version contains in-frame clones alone and is incomplete. D and trimming come from the DNA, and the V and J calls and clone size come from that table. The sample consists of millions of clones, approximately 94% of them appearing once. As regards this clone: Antigen unknown.

J is TRBJ1-1 and V is TRBV6-5; D might be TRBD1 (6 bases). The TCR originated in a man between 18 and 35 years old in good health. Some clones in this sample may be carry-over from other donors' samples. Sequencing used naive CD8+ T cells from PBMCs. The CDR3 loop reads CASSFFSGGRGTEAFF. Here the CDR3 DNA reads TGTGCCAGCAGTTTTTTTTCCGGGGGGCGCGGGACTGAAGCTTTCTTT.